This TCR beta chain was sequenced for a study of beta chain features in type 1 diabetes (dated by TCRdb to 2016 to 2019). Looking at the study overall: No differences in mean age, gender distribution, total cell number or subset yield were found between patients and healthy donors. Across all samples, 90 million to 130 million sorted cells were examined, and cell number per subset correlated strongly with RNA yield. In the study, TCRB repertoires of sorted circulating CD4+ T cell subsets from recently diagnosed type 1 diabetes patients were compared with those of matched healthy donors. Whereas all 28 donors provided naive and central memory subsets, regulatory and stem cell-like memory subsets were isolated from just 8 patients and roughly eight healthy donors.

Points the paper makes about the study in general: Naive, central memory and regulatory TCRB repertoires appeared more similar among patients than among healthy donors. Patients with type 1 diabetes made fewer insertions and deleted more nucleotides at VDJ recombination sites, implying thymic rearrangement abnormalities. Shorter templates might have been favored by PCR, but patient and control samples were amplified and corrected together, so both groups would have been affected equally by any skew. Because cDNA rather than genomic DNA was sequenced, highly expressing activated cells could have been over-represented, although no difference in activation and CD3 levels was found between groups. Because small numbers of individuals were included in the HLA sub-analyses, any influence of HLA type on TCRB rearrangement was left unresolved. Type 1 diabetes patients showed a moderate but significant shortening of TCRB CDR3 length in all four CD4+ subsets.

The germline V gene provides CDR1 SGHDN and CDR2 FVKESK. V and J are trimmed by 2 bases and 6 bases, and the gene matches miss 1 base of the junction. The CDR3, cysteine through phenylalanine, is 14 amino acids long. Just CDR3 DNA is preserved here, 42 bases in frame from base 1. The sample holds a few counts of this clone. It has no known antigen specificity. Base qualities are not recorded, but no much larger clone differs from it by a single base. The High Capacity cDNA Reverse Transcription Kit was used to reverse transcribe all of the isolated RNA, meaning that expressed TCRB transcripts were what got sequenced. Deep immunoSEQ sequencing was applied to naive, central memory and regulatory T cell samples, giving an average of about 3.7 million total reads per sample. After sorted cells were lysed in RLT buffer, RNA was extracted with DNase-treated RNeasy Micro or Mini kits, with the choice depending on cell number. Each cell subset was processed separately to prevent cross-contamination, with patient and healthy donor samples processed together. TCRB sequences were amplified from cDNA with the immunoSEQ multiplex PCR, producing 87-bp fragments spanning the CDR3 region. Sequencing of the amplicons was performed on the Illumina HiSeq platform. In the authors' own workflow: PCR bias was computationally corrected using synthetic template baselines, reads within Hamming distance 2 were collapsed, and singletons that could not be merged were discarded. Reads were aligned to IMGT to assign V, D and J genes, CDR3 length, and insertions or deletions at six rearrangement sites. Within each subset, clonotype counts were normalized to sorted cell number, and only after that were true diversity and Gini coefficients computed with the tcR R package. Repertoire sharing was quantified using the overlap coefficient calculated on TCRB nucleotide sequences. As a proxy for the pre-selection repertoire, out-of-frame TCRB sequences from naive cells were analyzed. TCRdb took over this immuneACCESS table, retaining in-frame rearrangements with V and J assigned. Such tables are incomplete; in checked studies, under half of the missing clones stem from an unresolved V gene, and the remainder is unexplained. The V and J calls and clone size are taken from that table; D and trimming were inferred from the DNA. This sample holds approximately 300,000 clones; approximately 9.9% were observed only once. Together, the top ten hold about 0.014% of the sample.

Each donor gave one peripheral blood draw, averaging roughly 0.11 L, which was collected into heparinised tubes. Using a panel that included CD45RO, CCR7, CD25, CD127, CD95 and CD27, naive, central memory, regulatory and stem cell-like memory CD4+ T cells were sorted on a BD FACSAria II. All sorted populations exceeded 95% purity. PBMCs were isolated immediately by Lymphoprep density gradient centrifugation and stained directly without culture. So that batch effects would be minimized, each experiment stained and sorted samples in pairs, pairing one healthy donor with one patient. The rearrangement joined TRBV14 to TRBJ2-1; 10 bases in the middle match TRBD2. Sequencing was performed on naive CD4+ T cells from blood. The cell subset or site label, as the study defines it: true naive CD4+ T cells. This sequence was found in a woman aged 25 to 39 in good health. The bases are TGTGCCAGCAGCCAAAGACTAGCGGGCAATGAGCAGTTCTTC. Translated, this gives CASSQRLAGNEQFF.